Below are 25 T cell receptor beta chains sequenced from a single sample in a study of T cell responses to AZD1222 COVID-19 vaccine. Some clones are missing from TCRdb's copy, which holds only in-frame ones; the method was immunoSEQ multiplex PCR. This table has about 120,000 clones, about 88% appearing once. Specimen: peripheral blood, collected on day 0 of AZD1222 vaccination. The receptor set was obtained from an adult in good health.

Details on this clone: In the same sample, other DNA sequences code for this CDR3. The chain is built from TRBV20-1 and TRBJ2-7; D remains ambiguous. Between the trimmed V and J ends, which lost 6 bases and 1 base, there was a span of 7 bases. Per the germline V gene, CDR1 is DFQATT and CDR2 is SNEGSKA (reference sequence). The CDR3 spans 11 residues. Written as DNA, the CDR3 is TGCAGTGCCCGGACGTCCTACGAGCAGTACTTC. As protein: CSARTSYEQYF.

The genes are TRBV20-1 and TRBJ2-7; D is possibly TRBD2 (5 bases). There are 15 residues in the CDR3. Germline CDR1 and CDR2: DFQATT and SNEGSKA (reference sequence). V dropped 3 bases and J dropped 2 bases, with 17 bases sitting between them. This chain's CDR3 is CSASVSLASTYEQYF. CDR3 nucleotide sequence: TGCAGTGCTAGTGTTAGCCTAGCAAGCACCTACGAGCAGTACTTC.

The chain uses TRBV27 and TRBJ2-1; 10 positions agree with TRBD1. Trimming at V came to 2 bases and at J to 5 bases, leaving 3 bases not matched to a gene. The germline V gene encodes CDR1 MNHEY and CDR2 SMNVEV (reference sequence). The CDR3 spans 15 residues. The CDR3 is CASSLRTGGNNEQFF. DNA for the CDR3: TGTGCCAGCAGTTTAAGGACAGGGGGTAACAATGAGCAGTTCTTC.

The V call is TRBV19, the J call TRBJ1-5, with D uncertain. Germline V gene sequence: CDR1 LNHDA, CDR2 SQIVND (reference sequence). Trimming shortened V by 8 bases and J by 6 bases, and 14 bases separated the two germline ends. The CDR3 runs 13 residues. In DNA, the CDR3 is TGTGCCAGTCTGGGTGATAGGAGTCAGCCCCAGCATTTT. Translating it yields CASLGDRSQPQHF.

V is TRBV5-4 and J is TRBJ2-7; D is uncertain. V was trimmed by 3 bases and J by 5 bases, leaving 18 bases between them. This CDR3 is built from 15 residues. Germline V gene lookup returns CDR1 SGHNT and CDR2 YYREEE (reference sequence). The CDR3 loop is CASSSTIVGPHEQYF. CDR3 in DNA: TGTGCCAGCAGCTCGACCATTGTAGGGCCCCACGAGCAGTACTTC.

The V gene is TRBV9, the J gene TRBJ1-1; D is perhaps TRBD1 (5 bases). This CDR3 is 13 amino acids long. Germline CDR1 and CDR2: SGDLS and YYNGEE. Trimming took off 3 bases at V and 3 bases at J, with 9 bases between the two ends. The CDR3 nucleotides are TGTGCCAGCAGCGCAAGACAGTACACTGAAGCTTTCTTT. It encodes CASSARQYTEAFF.

This sequence joins TRBV5-4 and TRBJ1-1; D is unresolved. The V and J ends lost 1 base and 3 bases respectively, with 4 bases between them. The germline V gene has CDR1 SGHNT and CDR2 YYREEE (reference sequence). The CDR3 runs 12 residues. This CDR3 is CASSLRDTEAFF. The CDR3, as DNA: TGTGCCAGCAGCTTGCGCGACACTGAAGCTTTCTTT.

This chain joins TRBV6-4 and TRBJ2-2, with TRBD2 identical over 12 bases. Germline assignment: CDR1 MRHNA and CDR2 SNTAGT. The CDR3 sequence is 19 residues long. V gave up 0 bases and J gave up 6 bases; unmatched junction bases: 11. Here the CDR3 reads CASSDSSTSGSLEAGELFF. The CDR3 DNA reads TGTGCCAGCAGTGACTCGTCGACTAGCGGGAGCTTGGAGGCCGGGGAGCTGTTTTTT.

For the CDR3, the DNA is TGTGCCAGCAGCCGGCGGGGACAAAACACCGGGGAGCTGTTTTTT. Translation: CASSRRGQNTGELFF. The rearrangement joins TRBV9 to TRBJ2-2; possibly TRBD1 or TRBD2 for D (6 bases each). The CDR3 is 15 residues long. Per the germline V gene, CDR1 is SGDLS and CDR2 is YYNGEE. V was pared by 4 bases and J by 2 bases, with 12 bases between. Full variable domain (rest looked up from reference TRBV9 and TRBJ2-2): DSGVTQTPKHLITATGQRVTLRCSPRSGDLSVYWYQQSLDQGLQFLIQYYNGEERAKGNILERFSAQQFPDLHSELNLSSLELGDSALYFCASSRRGQNTGELFFGEGSRLTVL.

The rearrangement uses TRBV5-1 and TRBJ2-7; 11 positions match TRBD2. J was trimmed by 4 bases and V by 1 base; bases with no gene match: 1. The CDR3 loop spans 14 amino acids. In germline, CDR1 is SGHRS, CDR2 YFSETQ. The CDR3 loop reads CASSLTSGSYEQYF. The CDR3 coding sequence is TGCGCCAGCAGCTTGACTAGCGGGAGTTACGAGCAGTACTTC. Together with reference TRBV5-1 and TRBJ2-7, the CDR3 gives the full variable domain: KAGVTQTPRYLIKTRGQQVTLSCSPISGHRSVSWYQQTPGQGLQFLFEYFSETQRNKGNFPGRFSGRQFSNSRSEMNVSTLELGDSALYLCASSLTSGSYEQYFGPGTRLTVT.

In this sample, this clone turned up a few times. The chain recombines TRBV11-3 with TRBJ2-1, with TRBD2 identical over 10 bases. The length of the CDR3 is 15 residues. The V segment lost 1 base and the J segment 8 bases; nucleotides outside the gene matches: 5. CDR1 is SGHNT and CDR2 is YENEEA in the germline V gene. DNA of the CDR3: TGTGCCAGCAGCTTAGCTAGCGGGAGTGGGCATGAGCAGTTCTTC. This gives the protein CASSLASGSGHEQFF.

CDR3 coding DNA: TGTGCCACCAGCAGCGCAGGGACAGGTGGGACTGAAGCTTTCTTT. It specifies CATSSAGTGGTEAFF. The chain recombines TRBV15 with TRBJ1-1; 8 nucleotides line up with TRBD1. The CDR3 runs to 15 residues. Trimming at V came to 3 bases and at J to 5 bases, leaving 8 bases not matched to a gene. Germline lookup yields CDR1 LNHNV and CDR2 YYDKDF (reference sequence).

This chain links TRBV3-1 (or the pseudogene TRBV3-2) with TRBJ2-2; D not certain. CDR1 is LGHDT, CDR2 YNNKEL, per germline (reference sequence). V was cut by 4 bases and J by 3 bases, with 15 bases left in between. The CDR3 covers 16 residues. The CDR3 bases are TGTGCCAGCAGCCGCATAAAGGCGGTGGACACCGGGGAGCTGTTTTTT. Protein sequence: CASSRIKAVDTGELFF.

The chain joins TRBV3-1 (or the pseudogene TRBV3-2) to TRBJ2-2; TRBD2 aligns across 7 bases. Germline trimming cut 0 bases from V and 3 bases from J; bases unmatched to any gene: 4. Germline lookup yields CDR1 LGHDT and CDR2 YNNKEL (reference sequence). The CDR3 has 16 amino acids. The CDR3 DNA follows: TGTGCCAGCAGCCAAGACCTCGCGGGGGACACCGGGGAGCTGTTTTTT. Protein sequence: CASSQDLAGDTGELFF.

V and J are TRBV7-9 and TRBJ1-4, with D maybe TRBD1 (6 bases). The CDR3 extends over 15 amino acids. With 5 bases removed from V and 8 bases from J, the gap between germline ends came to 18 bases. Germline V gene data show CDR1 as SEHNR and CDR2 as FQNEAQ (reference sequence). The CDR3 nucleotides are TGTGCCAGCAGCCCCAAAGGGGACAAAGGGGAAAAACTGTTTTTT. Its translation is CASSPKGDKGEKLFF.

The V gene is TRBV7-3, the J gene TRBJ2-1; D may be TRBD2 (5 bases). V was shortened by 0 bases and J by 3 bases, with 12 bases between the two germline ends. The CDR3 contains 16 residues. The V gene's germline CDR1 is SGHTA and CDR2 FQGTGA. The CDR3 region is CASSLTGLADYNEQFF. DNA for the CDR3: TGTGCCAGCAGCTTAACCGGTCTAGCAGACTACAATGAGCAGTTCTTC.

The CDR3 protein is CASSQDAAGAYGYTF. DNA of the CDR3: TGTGCCAGCAGCCAAGACGCGGCGGGGGCCTATGGCTACACCTTC. The genes are TRBV3-1 (or the pseudogene TRBV3-2) and TRBJ1-2; tentatively, D is TRBD1 (6 bases). Germline V CDR1 and CDR2: LGHDT, YNNKEL (reference sequence). This CDR3 has 15 residues. V lost 0 bases to trimming and J lost 4 bases, with 12 bases between them.

The chain links TRBV18 to TRBJ2-6, with TRBD2 identical over 12 bases. Trimming at V came to 6 bases and at J to 1 base, leaving 10 bases not matched to a gene. Per germline, CDR1 KGHSH and CDR2 LQKENI. This CDR3 has 19 residues. CDR3 loop: CASSPGLAGPASGANVLTF. The DNA of the CDR3 is TGTGCCAGCTCCCCGGGACTAGCGGGCCCGGCTTCTGGGGCCAACGTCCTGACTTTC.

The chain has TRBV14 and TRBJ1-4, with D possibly matching TRBD1 (6 bases). The CDR3 contains 15 residues. Looked up from germline, CDR1 is SGHDN and CDR2 is FVKESK. Trimming removed 4 bases from V and 1 base from J, with 10 bases in between. The CDR3 spells CASSLRQETNEKLFF. The CDR3 coding sequence is TGTGCCAGCAGCCTGAGACAGGAAACTAATGAAAAACTGTTTTTT.

This chain connects TRBV4-1 to TRBJ2-4; TRBD2 is a possible D gene (5 bases). The CDR3 runs to 17 residues. Trimming shortened V by 1 base and J by 2 bases, and 15 bases separated the two germline ends. Per the germline V gene, CDR1 is MGHRA and CDR2 is YSYEKL. The CDR3 reads CASSQAGGGSTKNIQYF. The DNA of the CDR3 is TGCGCCAGCAGCCAAGCCGGAGGCGGGTCAACCAAAAACATTCAGTACTTC.

V and J are TRBV19 and TRBJ2-6; 7 bases are a match to TRBD1. V shed 6 bases, J shed 2 bases, and the junction held 10 bases outside the gene matches. The CDR3 covers 17 residues. Germline values: CDR1 LNHDA, CDR2 SQIVND (reference sequence). CDR3 nucleotide sequence: TGTGCCAGTAGAAGAACCGCCGGACAGGCTGGGGCCAACGTCCTGACTTTC. Protein sequence: CASRRTAGQAGANVLTF.

CDR3 region: CASSLESRGLDSRGEKLFF. The CDR3 DNA reads TGTGCCAGCAGCTTAGAAAGTCGAGGTCTTGACTCTCGGGGGGAAAAACTGTTTTTT. The chain uses TRBV7-8 and TRBJ1-4; D may be TRBD1 (5 bases). Trimming shortened V by 1 base and J by 8 bases, and 26 bases separated the two germline ends. This CDR3 contains 19 residues. Germline V gene sequence: CDR1 SGHVS, CDR2 FQNEAQ.

The chain links TRBV6-5 to TRBJ1-5, with D perhaps TRBD1 (6 bases). CDR1 is MNHEY, CDR2 SVGAGI, per germline. This CDR3 has 14 residues. V was cut by 5 bases and J by 7 bases, with 15 bases left in between. The chain's CDR3 is CASSSTGWDQPQHF. The CDR3 region has the DNA TGTGCCAGCAGTAGTACAGGGTGGGACCAGCCCCAGCATTTT.

The chain has TRBV28 and TRBJ2-3, with 8 bases that match TRBD2. The ends lost 5 bases at V and 4 bases at J; junction bases unmatched: 8. Looked up from germline, CDR1 is MDHEN and CDR2 is SYDVKM. The CDR3 has 15 residues. The CDR3 DNA follows: TGTGCCAGCAGTCCCGGGACTAGTTGGGCAGATACGCAGTATTTT. It translates to CASSPGTSWADTQYF.

The rearrangement links TRBV5-8 to TRBJ1-4; tentative D call: TRBD1 (5 bases). The CDR3 spans 13 residues. The V gene's germline CDR1 is SGHTS and CDR2 YDEGEE. V gave up 5 bases and J gave up 7 bases, with 12 bases separating them. The CDR3 DNA sequence: TGTGCCAGCAGAACACCGGGGCCTGAAAAACTGTTTTTT. This encodes CASRTPGPEKLFF.